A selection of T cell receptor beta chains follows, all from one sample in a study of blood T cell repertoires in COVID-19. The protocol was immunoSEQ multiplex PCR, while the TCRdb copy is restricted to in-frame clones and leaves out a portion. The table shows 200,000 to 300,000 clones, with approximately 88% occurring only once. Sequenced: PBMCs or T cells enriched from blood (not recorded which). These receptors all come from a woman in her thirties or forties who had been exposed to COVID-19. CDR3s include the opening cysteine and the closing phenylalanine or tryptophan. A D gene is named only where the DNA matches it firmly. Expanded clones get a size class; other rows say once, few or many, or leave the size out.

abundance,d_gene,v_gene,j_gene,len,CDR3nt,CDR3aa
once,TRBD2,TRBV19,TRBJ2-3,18,TGTGCCAGTAGTATGAGGAGGGCTAGCGGGAGGGCCCCGGATACGCAGTATTTT,CASSMRRASGRAPDTQYF
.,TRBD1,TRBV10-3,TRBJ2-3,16,TGTGCCATAGCCCGGGGGACAGGTCTTAGCACAGATACGCAGTATTTT,CAIARGTGLSTDTQYF
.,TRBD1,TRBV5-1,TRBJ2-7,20,TGCGCCAGCAGCTTAGGACGGCTCAGCAGCTTCTCCGGACAGGCCTACGAGCAGTACTTC,CASSLGRLSSFSGQAYEQYF
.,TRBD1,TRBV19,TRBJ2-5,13,TGTGCCAGTAGGCGACAGGGCAGGGAGACCCAGTACTTC,CASRRQGRETQYF
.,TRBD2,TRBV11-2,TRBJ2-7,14,TGTGCCAGCAGCTCCCTGCGGGGGACCTACGAGCAGTACTTC,CASSSLRGTYEQYF
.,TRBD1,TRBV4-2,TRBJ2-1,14,TGTGCCAGCAGCCCCGGGACAGACAACAATGAGCAGTTCTTC,CASSPGTDNNEQFF
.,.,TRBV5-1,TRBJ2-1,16,TGTGCCAGCAGCTTGGCCATAGGGAGATCATACAATGAGCAGTTCTTC,CASSLAIGRSYNEQFF
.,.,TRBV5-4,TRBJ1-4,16,TGTGCCAGCAGCTTGGAAGCCGGGAGAGGGAATGAAAAACTGTTTTTT,CASSLEAGRGNEKLFF
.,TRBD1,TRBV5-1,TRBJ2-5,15,TGTGCCAGCAGCGAGGACAGGGCACCTCAAGAGACCCAGTACTTC,CASSEDRAPQETQYF
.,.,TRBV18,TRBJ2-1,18,TGTGCCAGCTCACCATCCCCAGGTGGACTCGGAACCTACAATGAGCAGTTCTTC,CASSPSPGGLGTYNEQFF
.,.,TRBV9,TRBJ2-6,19,TGTGCCAGCAGCGCCCGACTAGTGTTCAGGAACTCTGGGGCCAACGTCCTGACTTTC,CASSARLVFRNSGANVLTF
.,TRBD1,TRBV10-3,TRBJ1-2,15,TGTGCCATCAGTGAGATCTCCGGGACAGGGGTCGGCTACACCTTC,CAISEISGTGVGYTF
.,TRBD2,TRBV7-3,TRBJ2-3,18,TGTGCCAGCAGCCCGGGACTAGCGGGAGGGCCTGGGACAGATACGCAGTATTTT,CASSPGLAGGPGTDTQYF
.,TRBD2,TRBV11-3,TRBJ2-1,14,TGTGCCAGCAGTCGCCTCCGGGAGGCCAATGAGCAGTTCTTC,CASSRLREANEQFF
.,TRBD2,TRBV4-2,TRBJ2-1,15,TGTGCCAGCAGCCAAACGACTAGCGGGCGGGGTGAGCAGTTCTTC,CASSQTTSGRGEQFF
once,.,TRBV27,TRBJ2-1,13,TGTGCCAGCAGTTTAAACAGTTACAATGAGCAGTTCTTC,CASSLNSYNEQFF
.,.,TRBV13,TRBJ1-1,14,TGTGCCAGCAGCAATAGTGACCGGGGCACTGAAGCTTTCTTT,CASSNSDRGTEAFF
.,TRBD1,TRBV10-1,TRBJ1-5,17,TGCGCCAGCAGGGAGACCCAGGACAGGGTAAGTTCTCAGCCCCAGCATTTT,CASRETQDRVSSQPQHF
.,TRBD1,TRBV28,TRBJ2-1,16,TGTGCCAGCAGTGACCCCCGTGGACAGGGTCACAATGAGCAGTTCTTC,CASSDPRGQGHNEQFF
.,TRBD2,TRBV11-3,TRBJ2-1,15,TGTGCCAGCAGCTTACCTAGCGGGAGCTACAATGAGCAGTTCTTC,CASSLPSGSYNEQFF
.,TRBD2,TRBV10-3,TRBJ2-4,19,TGTGCCATCAGTGAAATTGGGACTAGCGGGAGGAACACCAAAAACATTCAGTACTTC,CAISEIGTSGRNTKNIQYF
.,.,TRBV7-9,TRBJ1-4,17,TGTGCCAGCAGCCCCGAGGACCCTAGCCTAGCTAATGAAAAACTGTTTTTT,CASSPEDPSLANEKLFF
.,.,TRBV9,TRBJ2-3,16,TGTGCCAGCAGCTCGAATCCGGGACACCTAACAGATACGCAGTATTTT,CASSSNPGHLTDTQYF
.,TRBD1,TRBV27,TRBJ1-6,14,TGTGCCAGCAGTGGGTGGGACAGTCAATCACCCCTCCACTTT,CASSGWDSQSPLHF
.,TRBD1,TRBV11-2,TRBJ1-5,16,TGTGCCAGCAGCCTGGGGCAGGGGGGTAGCAATCAGCCCCAGCATTTT,CASSLGQGGSNQPQHF
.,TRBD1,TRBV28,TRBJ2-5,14,TGTGCCAGCAGTTTAGACAGGGGGGGGGAGACCCAGTACTTC,CASSLDRGGETQYF
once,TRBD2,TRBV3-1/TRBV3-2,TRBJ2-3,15,TGTGCCAGCAGCTCACGGGGGGGCCCAGCAGATACGCAGTATTTT,CASSSRGGPADTQYF
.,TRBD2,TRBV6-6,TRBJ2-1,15,TGTGCCAGCATTCATAGCGGGCCTTTTTTTAATGAGCAGTTCTTC,CASIHSGPFFNEQFF
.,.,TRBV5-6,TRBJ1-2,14,TGTGCCAGCACCGATTCACAGGGCCGATATGGCTACACCTTC,CASTDSQGRYGYTF
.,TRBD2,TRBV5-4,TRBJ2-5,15,TGTGCCAGCAGCCCTCTAAGCGGGGGGGCGGAGACCCAGTACTTC,CASSPLSGGAETQYF
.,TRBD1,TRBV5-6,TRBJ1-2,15,TGTGCCAGCAGCCTCGGGACAGGGGGCGCCTATGGCTACACCTTC,CASSLGTGGAYGYTF
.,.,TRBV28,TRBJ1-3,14,TGTGCCAGCAGTCCCCCGAGCTCTGGAAACACCATATATTTT,CASSPPSSGNTIYF